This T cell receptor beta chain comes out of a study of T-cell memory formation after mild COVID-19. Study-level information: TCR clusters largely stayed donor specific. Study findings and constraints: Clones that shrank (day 15 to 85) were balanced CD4/CD8, whereas later expanders leaned CD4+. Mainly CM and EM harbored the contracting CD4+ clones; mainly EMRA harbored the CD8+ ones.

This CDR3 is built from 15 residues. J was trimmed by 4 bases and V by 5 bases; bases with no gene match: 7. Germline V gene data show CDR1 as LGHDT and CDR2 as YNNKEL (reference sequence). On this clonotype: Its antigen is still unknown.

5'RACE, which relied on constant-segment primers, yielded TCR alpha and TCR beta cDNA libraries carrying sample barcodes and UMIs. TCRdb analysed the 5' RACE reads with MiXCR anew, one entry per CDR3 protein. Of roughly 170,000 distinct CDR3 sequences detected, roughly 18% appear once; the ten largest clones hold around 3.9%. The sequence came from a young man who had mild COVID-19 (a few samples of this study predate the infection). Cell type and time point are not known. The chain has TRBV3-1 and TRBJ2-2, with 7 bases aligning to TRBD1. The sample taken for sequencing was PBMCs or a T cell subset sorted from them (not recorded which). The CDR3 region has the DNA TGTGCCAGCAGCTTCCGGGACAGAAGCACCGGGGAGCTGTTTTTT. Protein product: CASSFRDRSTGELFF.